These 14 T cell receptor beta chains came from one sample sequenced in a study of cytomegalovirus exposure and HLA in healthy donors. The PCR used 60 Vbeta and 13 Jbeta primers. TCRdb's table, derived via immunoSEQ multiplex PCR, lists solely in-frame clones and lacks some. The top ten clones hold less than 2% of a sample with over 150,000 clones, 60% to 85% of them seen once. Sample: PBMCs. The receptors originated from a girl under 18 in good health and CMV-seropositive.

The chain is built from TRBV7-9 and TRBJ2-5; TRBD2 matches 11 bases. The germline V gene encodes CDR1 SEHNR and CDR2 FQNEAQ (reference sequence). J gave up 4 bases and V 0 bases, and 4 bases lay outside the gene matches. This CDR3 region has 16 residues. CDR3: CASSLAVAGGPETQYF. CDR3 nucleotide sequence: TGTGCCAGCAGCTTAGCTGTAGCGGGGGGGCCAGAGACCCAGTACTTC. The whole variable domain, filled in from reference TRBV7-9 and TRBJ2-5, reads DTGVSQNPRHKITKRGQNVTFRCDPISEHNRLYWYRQTLGQGPEFLTYFQNEAQLEKSRLLSDRFSAERPKGSFSTLEIQRTEQGDSAMYLCASSLAVAGGPETQYFGPGTRLLVL.

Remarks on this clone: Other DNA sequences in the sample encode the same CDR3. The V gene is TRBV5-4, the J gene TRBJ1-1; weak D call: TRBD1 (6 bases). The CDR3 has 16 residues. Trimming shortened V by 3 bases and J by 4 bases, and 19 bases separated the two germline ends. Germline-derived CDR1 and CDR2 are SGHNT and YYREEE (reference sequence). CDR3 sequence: CASSYRATGFGTEAFF. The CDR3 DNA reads TGTGCCAGCAGCTACAGGGCCACGGGGTTTGGCACTGAAGCTTTCTTT.

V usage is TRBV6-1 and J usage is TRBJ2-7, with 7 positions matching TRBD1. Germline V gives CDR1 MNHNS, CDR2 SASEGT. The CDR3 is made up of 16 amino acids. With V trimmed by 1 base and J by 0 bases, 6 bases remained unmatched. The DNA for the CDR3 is TGTGCCAGCAGTGAAGGGACAGGTCCCCTCTCCTACGAGCAGTACTTC. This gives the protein CASSEGTGPLSYEQYF.

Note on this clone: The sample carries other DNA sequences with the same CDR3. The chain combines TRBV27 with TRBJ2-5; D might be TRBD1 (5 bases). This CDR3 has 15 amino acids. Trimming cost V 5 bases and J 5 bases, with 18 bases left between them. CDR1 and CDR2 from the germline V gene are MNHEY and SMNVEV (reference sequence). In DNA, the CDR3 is TGTGCCAGCAGTCCAGCCTGGACAAATAGGGAGACCCAGTACTTC. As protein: CASSPAWTNRETQYF.

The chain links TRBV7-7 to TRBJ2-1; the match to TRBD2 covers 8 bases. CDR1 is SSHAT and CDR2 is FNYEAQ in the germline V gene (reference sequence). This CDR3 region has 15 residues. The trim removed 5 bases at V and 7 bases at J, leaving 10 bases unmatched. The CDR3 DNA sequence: TGTGCCAGCAGCGCCGGGACTAGTGATCAAAATGAGCAGTTCTTC. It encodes CASSAGTSDQNEQFF.

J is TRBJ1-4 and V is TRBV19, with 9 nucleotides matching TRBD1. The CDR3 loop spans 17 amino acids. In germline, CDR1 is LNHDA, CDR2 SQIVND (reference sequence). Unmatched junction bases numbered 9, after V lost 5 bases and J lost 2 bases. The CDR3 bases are TGTGCCAGTAGTGACTATTTGGGGACAGGGACTAATGAAAAACTGTTTTTT. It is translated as CASSDYLGTGTNEKLFF.

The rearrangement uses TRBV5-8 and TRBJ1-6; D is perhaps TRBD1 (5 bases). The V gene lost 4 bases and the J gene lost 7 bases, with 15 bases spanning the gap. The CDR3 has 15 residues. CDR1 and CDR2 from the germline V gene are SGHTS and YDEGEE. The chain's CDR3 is CASSPTGEMNSPLHF. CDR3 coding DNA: TGTGCCAGCAGCCCCACGGGGGAAATGAATTCACCCCTCCACTTT.

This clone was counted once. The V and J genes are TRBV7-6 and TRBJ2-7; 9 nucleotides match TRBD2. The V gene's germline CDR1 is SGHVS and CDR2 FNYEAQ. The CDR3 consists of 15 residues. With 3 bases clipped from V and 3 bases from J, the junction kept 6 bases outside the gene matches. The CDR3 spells CASSLGGGGVYEQYF. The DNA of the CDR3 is TGTGCCAGCAGCTTGGGCGGGGGGGGAGTCTACGAGCAGTACTTC.

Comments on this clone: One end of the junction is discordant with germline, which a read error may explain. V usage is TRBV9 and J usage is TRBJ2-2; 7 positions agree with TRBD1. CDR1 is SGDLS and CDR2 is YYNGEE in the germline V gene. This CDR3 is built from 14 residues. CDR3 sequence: CASRVGTDTGELFF. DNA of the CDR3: TGTGCCAGCAGGGTAGGGACAGACACCGGGGAGCTGTTTTTT.

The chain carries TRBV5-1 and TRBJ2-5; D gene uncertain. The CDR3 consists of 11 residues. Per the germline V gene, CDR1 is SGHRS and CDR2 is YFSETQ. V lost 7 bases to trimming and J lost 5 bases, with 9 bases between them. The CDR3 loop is CASRLEETQYF. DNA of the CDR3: TGCGCCAGCCGCCTTGAGGAGACCCAGTACTTC.

CDR3 loop: CASSEGAVYADTQYF. The CDR3 bases are TGTGCCTCCTCCGAGGGGGCCGTTTATGCAGATACGCAGTATTTT. The gene calls are TRBV30 and TRBJ2-3; 7 positions match TRBD1. This CDR3 contains 15 residues. V shed 7 bases and J 4 bases; nucleotides not matched to a gene: 14. Germline V gene data show CDR1 as GTSNPN and CDR2 as SVGIG (reference sequence).

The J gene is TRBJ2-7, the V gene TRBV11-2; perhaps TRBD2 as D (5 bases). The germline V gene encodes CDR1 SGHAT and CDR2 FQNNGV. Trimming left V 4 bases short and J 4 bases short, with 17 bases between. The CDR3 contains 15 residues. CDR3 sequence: CASSSYRDREYEQYF. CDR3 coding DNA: TGTGCCAGCAGCTCATACCGGGATAGAGAGTACGAGCAGTACTTC.

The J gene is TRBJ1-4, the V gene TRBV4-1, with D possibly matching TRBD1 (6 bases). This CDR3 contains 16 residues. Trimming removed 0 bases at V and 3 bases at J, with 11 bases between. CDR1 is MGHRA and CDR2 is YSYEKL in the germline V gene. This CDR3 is CASSQDAGAANEKLFF. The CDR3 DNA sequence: TGCGCCAGCAGCCAAGATGCGGGGGCGGCTAATGAAAAACTGTTTTTT.

CDR3 residues: CASSSDRGTEAFF. CDR3 DNA: TGTGCCAGCAGCTCAGACAGGGGGACTGAAGCTTTCTTT. The V and J genes are TRBV13 and TRBJ1-1; 9 bases map to TRBD1. The germline V gene has CDR1 PRHDT and CDR2 FYEKMQ (reference sequence). CDR3 length: 13 amino acids. The ends lost 4 bases at V and 5 bases at J; junction bases unmatched: 2.